The 25 T cell receptor beta chains reported below all come from one sample, sequenced in a study of human T cells and chemical hapten exposure. Time point: patch test 1, 2 weeks after DPC sensitization. The treatment is: therapeutic diphenylcyclopropenone sensitization with weekly scalp DPC. MiXCR, applied by TCRdb to the RACE reads, yields one record per CDR3 protein. The table includes 150,000 to 200,000 distinct CDR3 sequences, roughly 15% detected once. This specimen consisted of whole blood, obtained in connection with sensitization to the hapten diphenylcyclopropenone (DPC). These receptor sequences come from a woman aged 25-40 years with alopecia areata. Some clones in this sample may be carry-over from other donors' samples.

This clonotype was detected many times. The V and J genes are TRBV29-1 and TRBJ2-7; 10 bases fit TRBD1. Germline values: CDR1 SQVTM, CDR2 ANQGSEA. Trimming at V came to 4 bases and at J to 4 bases, leaving 7 bases not matched to a gene. This CDR3 contains 14 residues. The CDR3 region is CSVGAGTGEYEQYF. In DNA, the CDR3 is TGCAGCGTTGGAGCCGGGACAGGGGAATACGAGCAGTACTTC.

The rearrangement joins TRBV7-9 to TRBJ2-7, with TRBD1 identical over 8 bases. V shed 1 base, J shed 2 bases, and the junction held 7 bases outside the gene matches. The CDR3 loop spans 16 amino acids. Germline CDR1 reads SEHNR; CDR2 reads FQNEAQ (reference sequence). CDR3 region: CASSLGPAGGPYEQYF. For the CDR3, the DNA is TGTGCCAGCAGCTTAGGCCCGGCAGGGGGCCCCTACGAGCAGTACTTC.

In this sample, this clonotype turned up a few times. One end of the junction varies from germline; a read error may be responsible. This sequence joins TRBV12-3 or TRBV12-4 and TRBJ1-2, with TRBD1 matching 11 bases. The CDR3 has 14 residues. For the CDR3, the DNA is TGTGCCAGCAGCCCCTCATGGGGACAGGGGGTAGAATTGTTC. Its protein is CASSPSWGQGVELF.

This rearrangement joins TRBV14 to TRBJ2-3; 14 bases match TRBD2. The germline CDR1 and CDR2 sequences are SGHDN and FVKESK. The V segment lost 5 bases and the J segment 2 bases; nucleotides outside the gene matches: 12. There are 19 residues in the CDR3. As DNA, the CDR3 is TGTGCCAGCAGCGGGCGGACTAGCGGGGGGCCATGGCACACAGATACGCAGTATTTT. Its protein is CASSGRTSGGPWHTDTQYF.

In its sample, this clonotype was seen a few times. As DNA, the CDR3 is TGTGCCAGCAGCGTAGAGCATGGGTCCCTGTGGGAGCAGTACTTC. This translates into CASSVEHGSLWEQYF. V usage is TRBV9 and J usage is TRBJ2-7; no clear D. The ends were cut back, 0 bases at V and 7 bases at J, with 17 bases in the middle. This CDR3 contains 15 residues. Per the germline V gene, CDR1 is SGDLS and CDR2 is YYNGEE.

The rearrangement uses TRBV9 and TRBJ1-3, with a tentative D call TRBD1 (6 bases). The germline CDR1 and CDR2 sequences are SGDLS and YYNGEE. The CDR3 runs 16 residues. V was pared by 0 bases and J by 0 bases, with 10 bases between. The chain's CDR3 is CASSVEDSSSGNTIYF. The CDR3 DNA follows: TGTGCCAGCAGCGTAGAGGACAGCAGCTCTGGAAACACCATATATTTT.

The chain carries TRBV5-1 and TRBJ2-1, with 8 bases aligning to TRBD1. Trimming took 0 bases from V and 8 from J; bases not matched to a gene: 1. The CDR3 contains 13 residues. Germline lookup yields CDR1 SGHRS and CDR2 YFSETQ. The CDR3 DNA follows: TGCGCCAGCAGCTTGGTCAGGGGGCATGAGCAGTTCTTC. It encodes CASSLVRGHEQFF.

This clonotype was picked up many times. V and J are TRBV5-4 and TRBJ1-1; D is possibly TRBD1 (5 bases). Trimming removed 0 bases from V and 0 bases from J, with 6 bases in between. Germline values: CDR1 SGHNT, CDR2 YYREEE (reference sequence). The CDR3 covers 14 residues. The CDR3 DNA sequence: TGTGCCAGCAGCTTGGTGGGGGTGAACACTGAAGCTTTCTTT. Protein product: CASSLVGVNTEAFF.

This sequence joins TRBV12-3 or TRBV12-4 and TRBJ1-1; D not resolved. The CDR3 has 14 residues. Deletions cut 2 bases from V and 6 bases from J, with 13 bases between. The CDR3 DNA is TGTGCCAGCAGTTTATCCAGGCATCCCCCTGAAGCTTTCTTT. It is translated as CASSLSRHPPEAFF.

The rearrangement uses TRBV7-6 and TRBJ2-3; D remains unclear. Germline V gives CDR1 SGHVS, CDR2 FNYEAQ. V was cut by 3 bases and J by 4 bases, with 5 bases left in between. This CDR3 has 12 amino acids. The CDR3, as DNA: TGTGCCAGCAGCTTCCGGGCAGATACGCAGTATTTT. This translates into CASSFRADTQYF. Full variable domain (rest looked up from reference TRBV7-6 and TRBJ2-3): GAGVSQSPRYKVTKRGQDVALRCDPISGHVSLYWYRQALGQGPEFLTYFNYEAQQDKSGLPNDRFSAERPEGSISTLTIQRTEQRDSAMYRCASSFRADTQYFGPGTRLTVL.

The J gene is TRBJ2-7, the V gene TRBV7-2; D remains unclear. Trimming left V 1 base short and J 7 bases short, with 8 bases between. The CDR3 totals 12 residues. In germline, CDR1 is SGHTA, CDR2 FQGNSA. CDR3 DNA: TGTGCCAGCAGCTTAGAATGGCGGGAGCAGTACTTC. This translates into CASSLEWREQYF.

The rearrangement links TRBV18 to TRBJ2-5, with D unclear. The CDR3 has 14 amino acids. Germline V CDR1 and CDR2: KGHSH, LQKENI. The V end lost 6 bases, the J end lost 3 bases, and 14 bases lay between the germline ends. The DNA of the CDR3 is TGTGCCAGCTCCCCCTCTTTTCGGAAAGAGACCCAGTACTTC. Translation: CASSPSFRKETQYF.

This clonotype came up many times. The V gene is TRBV3-1, the J gene TRBJ1-1; 8 bases map to TRBD1. The germline gives CDR1 LGHDT, CDR2 YNNKEL (reference sequence). The V gene end was trimmed by 1 base and the J gene end by 2 bases; junction bases not matched to a gene: 6. The CDR3 is made up of 16 amino acids. The CDR3 is CASSQAGGYPNTEAFF. CDR3 DNA: TGTGCCAGCAGCCAAGCAGGGGGCTATCCTAACACTGAAGCTTTCTTT. The full variable domain, in which reference TRBV3-1 and TRBJ1-1 provide the parts outside the CDR3, is DTAVSQTPKYLVTQMGNDKSIKCEQNLGHDTMYWYKQDSKKFLKIMFSYNNKELIINETVPNRFSPKSPDKAHLNLHINSLELGDSAVYFCASSQAGGYPNTEAFFGQGTRLTVV.

This clonotype was seen only once. V gene TRBV6-2 or TRBV6-3 combines with J gene TRBJ2-3; D unresolved. The CDR3 is 12 residues long. Trimming pared 6 bases from V and 9 bases from J, leaving 13 bases between. Germline loops: CDR1 MNHEY, CDR2 SVGEGT. The chain's CDR3 is CASRTAQRTQYF. In DNA, the CDR3 is TGTGCCAGCAGGACGGCCCAACGGACGCAGTATTTT.

This rearrangement joins TRBV4-1 to TRBJ2-2; D is possibly TRBD1 or TRBD2 (5 bases each). CDR1 MGHRA and CDR2 YSYEKL come from the germline V gene. Trimming removed 4 bases at V and 0 bases at J, with 12 bases between. The CDR3 runs 16 residues. The CDR3 nucleotides read TGCGCCAGCAGCCGAGGGGTTGCCCCGAACACCGGGGAGCTGTTTTTT. Its protein is CASSRGVAPNTGELFF.

The chain uses TRBV15 and TRBJ2-6; weak D call: TRBD2 (7 bases). From germline, CDR1 is LNHNV and CDR2 YYDKDF (reference sequence). V lost 5 bases to trimming and J lost 0 bases, with 17 bases between them. There are 18 residues in the CDR3. CDR3 coding DNA: TGTGCCACCAGCGCGGGGGCCCTTTCCGACTCTGGGGCCAACGTCCTGACTTTC. It is translated as CATSAGALSDSGANVLTF.

The chain combines TRBV5-1 with TRBJ1-1; D remains ambiguous. In germline, CDR1 is SGHRS, CDR2 YFSETQ. The germline V and J ends were trimmed by 1 base and 1 base, with 11 bases remaining between them. The CDR3 runs 15 residues. The CDR3, as DNA: TGCGCCAGCAGCTTGAAGGAAGGGAGGAACACTGAAGCTTTCTTT. It specifies CASSLKEGRNTEAFF.

This chain uses TRBV5-1 with TRBJ2-3; tentative D call: TRBD2 (5 bases). CDR1 SGHRS and CDR2 YFSETQ come from the germline V gene. This CDR3 region has 15 residues. The V and J ends lost 4 bases and 0 bases respectively, with 12 bases between them. The CDR3 is CASSRSGYSTDTQYF. The CDR3 nucleotides are TGCGCCAGCAGCCGAAGCGGATACAGCACAGATACGCAGTATTTT.

This chain connects TRBV10-3 to TRBJ2-6, with TRBD1 as a possible D gene (6 bases). Deletions cut 0 bases from V and 1 base from J, with 13 bases between. The CDR3 runs to 18 residues. From germline, CDR1 is ENHRY and CDR2 SYGVKD. The CDR3 is CAISESTQGISGANVLTF. CDR3 bases: TGTGCCATCAGTGAGTCAACTCAGGGGATATCTGGGGCCAACGTCCTGACTTTC.

The chain joins TRBV12-3 or TRBV12-4 to TRBJ2-5, with 12 bases identical to TRBD2. The CDR3 sequence is 14 residues long. Trimming cost V 6 bases and J 5 bases; bases outside gene matches: 4. The CDR3 DNA sequence: TGTGCCAGCAGAAAGGGGACTAGCGGGGAGACCCAGTACTTC. Its protein product is CASRKGTSGETQYF.

The chain is built from TRBV18 and TRBJ2-5, with TRBD1 matching 7 bases. The germline V gene encodes CDR1 KGHSH and CDR2 LQKENI. CDR3 length: 15 amino acids. V lost 3 bases, J lost 1 base, and 5 bases stayed unmatched. CDR3 DNA sequence: TGTGCCAGCTCACCGGACGGGACAGTCCAAGAGACCCAGTACTTC. As protein: CASSPDGTVQETQYF.

This rearrangement joins TRBV10-3 to TRBJ1-4; 8 nucleotides align to TRBD1. From germline, CDR1 is ENHRY and CDR2 SYGVKD. V gave up 3 bases and J gave up 7 bases; unmatched junction bases: 7. There are 15 residues in the CDR3. The CDR3 DNA sequence: TGTGCCATCAGTGACCCCGGGACAGGACTTGAAAAACTGTTTTTT. Translated: CAISDPGTGLEKLFF.

The chain joins TRBV5-4 to TRBJ1-5; no firm D call. The CDR3 totals 18 residues. The V gene's germline CDR1 is SGHNT and CDR2 YYREEE (reference sequence). V was cut by 3 bases and J by 1 base, with 20 bases left in between. The CDR3 protein is CASSYNGSPNLSNQPQHF. For the CDR3, the DNA is TGTGCCAGCAGCTACAACGGATCCCCTAACCTGAGCAATCAGCCCCAGCATTTT. The entire variable domain, with the rest obtained from reference TRBV5-4 and TRBJ1-5, is as follows: ETGVTQSPTHLIKTRGQQVTLRCSSQSGHNTVSWYQQALGQGPQFIFQYYREEENGRGNFPPRFSGLQFPNYSSELNVNALELDDSALYLCASSYNGSPNLSNQPQHFGDGTRLSIL.

This clonotype was counted at least ten times. The chain joins TRBV28 to TRBJ2-1, with a weak D call TRBD2 (6 bases). CDR1 MDHEN and CDR2 SYDVKM come from the germline V gene. Trimming removed 6 bases at V and 3 bases at J, with 6 bases between. The CDR3 length is 12 residues. The CDR3 DNA follows: TGTGCCAGCAGGACTAGCTACAATGAGCAGTTCTTC. Its protein is CASRTSYNEQFF.

The chain couples TRBV7-6 to TRBJ1-6; 8 nucleotides align to TRBD1. This CDR3 region has 16 residues. Germline V gene sequence: CDR1 SGHVS, CDR2 FNYEAQ. V was pared by 3 bases and J by 7 bases, with 8 bases of the junction left unmatched. The CDR3 nucleotides are TGTGCCAGCAGCTTTAGGGGGCCAGGGGGCAATTCACCCCTCCACTTT. This gives the protein CASSFRGPGGNSPLHF.